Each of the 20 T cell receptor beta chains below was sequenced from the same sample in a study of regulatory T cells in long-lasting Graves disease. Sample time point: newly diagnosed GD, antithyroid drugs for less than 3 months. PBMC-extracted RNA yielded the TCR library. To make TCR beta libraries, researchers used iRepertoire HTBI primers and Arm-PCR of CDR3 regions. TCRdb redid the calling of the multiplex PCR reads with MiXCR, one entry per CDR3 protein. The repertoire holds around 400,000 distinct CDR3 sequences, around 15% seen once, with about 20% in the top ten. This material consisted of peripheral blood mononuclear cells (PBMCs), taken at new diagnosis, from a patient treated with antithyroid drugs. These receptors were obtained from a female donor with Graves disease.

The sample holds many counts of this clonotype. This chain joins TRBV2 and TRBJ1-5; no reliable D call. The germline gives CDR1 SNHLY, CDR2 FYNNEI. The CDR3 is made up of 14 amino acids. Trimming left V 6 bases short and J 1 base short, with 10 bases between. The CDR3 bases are TGTGCCAGCAGCCTTACCACCAGCAATCAGCCCCAGCATTTT. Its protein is CASSLTTSNQPQHF.

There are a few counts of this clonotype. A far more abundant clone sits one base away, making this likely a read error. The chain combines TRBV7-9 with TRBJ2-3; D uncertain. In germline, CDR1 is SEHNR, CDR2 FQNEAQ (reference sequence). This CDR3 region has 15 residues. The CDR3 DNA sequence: TGTGTCAGCAGCTGGGAACAACCTCGCACAGATACGCAGTATTTT. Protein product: CVSSWEQPRTDTQYF.

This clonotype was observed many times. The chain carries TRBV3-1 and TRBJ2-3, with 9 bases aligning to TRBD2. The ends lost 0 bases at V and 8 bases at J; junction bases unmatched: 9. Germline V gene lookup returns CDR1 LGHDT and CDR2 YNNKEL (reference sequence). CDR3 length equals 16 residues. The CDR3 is CASSQELAGEGSTQYF. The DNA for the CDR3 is TGTGCCAGCAGCCAAGAATTAGCGGGGGAAGGATCTACGCAGTATTTT.

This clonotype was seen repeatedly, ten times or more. As DNA, the CDR3 is TGTGCCAGCAGTAAGAAAGCGGGCGTTGAAGAGACCCAGTACTTC. Translation: CASSKKAGVEETQYF. The chain is built from TRBV27 and TRBJ2-5; possibly TRBD2 for D (6 bases). The V and J ends lost 5 bases and 3 bases respectively, with 16 bases between them. The germline V gene has CDR1 MNHEY and CDR2 SMNVEV (reference sequence). CDR3 size: 15 residues.

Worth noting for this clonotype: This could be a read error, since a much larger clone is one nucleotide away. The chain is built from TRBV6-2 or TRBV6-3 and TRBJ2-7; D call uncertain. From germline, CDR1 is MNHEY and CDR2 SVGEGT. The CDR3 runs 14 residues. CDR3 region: CAGSYHMKGYEQYF. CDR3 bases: TGTGCCGGCAGTTACCATATGAAGGGCTACGAGCAGTACTTC.

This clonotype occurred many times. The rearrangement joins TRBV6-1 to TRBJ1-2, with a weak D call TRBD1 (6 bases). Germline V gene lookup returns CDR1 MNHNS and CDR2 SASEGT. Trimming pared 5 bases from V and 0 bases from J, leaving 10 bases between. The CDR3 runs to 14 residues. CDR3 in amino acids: CASSRTVANYGYTF. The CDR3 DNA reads TGTGCCAGCAGTCGGACAGTAGCTAACTATGGCTACACCTTC.

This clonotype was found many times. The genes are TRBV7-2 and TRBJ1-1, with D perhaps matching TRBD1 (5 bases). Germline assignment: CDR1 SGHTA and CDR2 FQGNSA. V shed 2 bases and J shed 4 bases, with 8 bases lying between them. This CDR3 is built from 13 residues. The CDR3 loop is CASSLIRGTEAFF. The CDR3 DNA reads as TGTGCCAGCAGCTTAATAAGGGGCACTGAAGCTTTCTTT.

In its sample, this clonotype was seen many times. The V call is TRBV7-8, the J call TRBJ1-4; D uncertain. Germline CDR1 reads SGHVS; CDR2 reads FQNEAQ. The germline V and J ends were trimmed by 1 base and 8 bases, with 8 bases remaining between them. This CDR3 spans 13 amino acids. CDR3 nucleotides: TGTGCCAGCAGCTTAGAATTCGCCGAAAAACTGTTTTTT. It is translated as CASSLEFAEKLFF. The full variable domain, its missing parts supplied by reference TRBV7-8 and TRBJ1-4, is GAGVSQSPRYKVAKRGQDVALRCDPISGHVSLFWYQQALGQGPEFLTYFQNEAQLDKSGLPSDRFFAERPEGSVSTLKIQRTQQEDSAVYLCASSLEFAEKLFFGSGTQLSVL.

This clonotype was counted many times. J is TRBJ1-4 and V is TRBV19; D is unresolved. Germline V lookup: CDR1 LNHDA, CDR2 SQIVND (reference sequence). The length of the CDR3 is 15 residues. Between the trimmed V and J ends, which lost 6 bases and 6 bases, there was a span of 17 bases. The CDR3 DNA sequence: TGTGCCAGTAGCCGAATATTACCTTCGGATGAAAAACTGTTTTTT. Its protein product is CASSRILPSDEKLFF.

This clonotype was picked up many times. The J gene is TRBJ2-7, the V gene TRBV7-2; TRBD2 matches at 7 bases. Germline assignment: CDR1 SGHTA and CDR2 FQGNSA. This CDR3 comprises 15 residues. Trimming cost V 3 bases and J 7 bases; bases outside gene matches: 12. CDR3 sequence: CASSFSAGGSREQYF. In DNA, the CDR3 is TGTGCCAGCAGCTTCTCGGCTGGCGGGAGTCGGGAGCAGTACTTC. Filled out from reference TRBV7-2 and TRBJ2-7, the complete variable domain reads GAGVSQSPSNKVTEKGKDVELRCDPISGHTALYWYRQSLGQGLEFLIYFQGNSAPDKSGLPSDRFSAERTGGSVSTLTIQRTQQEDSAVYLCASSFSAGGSREQYFGPGTRLTVT.

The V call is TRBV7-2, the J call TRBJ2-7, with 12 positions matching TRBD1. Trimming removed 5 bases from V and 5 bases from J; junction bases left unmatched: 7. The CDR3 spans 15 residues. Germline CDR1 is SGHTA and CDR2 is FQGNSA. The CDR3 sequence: CASSTGQGAVNEQYF. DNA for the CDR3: TGTGCCAGCAGCACGGGACAGGGGGCGGTGAACGAGCAGTACTTC.

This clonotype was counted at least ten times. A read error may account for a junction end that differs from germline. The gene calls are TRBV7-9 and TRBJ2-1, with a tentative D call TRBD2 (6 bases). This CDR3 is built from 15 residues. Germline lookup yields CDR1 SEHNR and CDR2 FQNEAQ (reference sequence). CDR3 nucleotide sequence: TGTGCCAGCAGCTCCCCCAGGGACTCCCACAATGAGCAGTTCTTC. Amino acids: CASSSPRDSHNEQFF.

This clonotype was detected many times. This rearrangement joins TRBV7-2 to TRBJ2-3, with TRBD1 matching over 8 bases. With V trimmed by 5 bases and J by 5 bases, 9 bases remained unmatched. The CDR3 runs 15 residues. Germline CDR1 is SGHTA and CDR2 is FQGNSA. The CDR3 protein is CASSAQGAGIDTQYF. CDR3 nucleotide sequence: TGTGCCAGCAGCGCTCAGGGGGCAGGGATAGATACGCAGTATTTT.

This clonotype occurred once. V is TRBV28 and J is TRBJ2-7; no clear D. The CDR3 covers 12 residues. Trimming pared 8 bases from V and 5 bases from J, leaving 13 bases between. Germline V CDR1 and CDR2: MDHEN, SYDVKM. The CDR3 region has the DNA TGTGCCAGCTCGCCCACAAGCAACGAGCAGTACTTC. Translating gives CASSPTSNEQYF.

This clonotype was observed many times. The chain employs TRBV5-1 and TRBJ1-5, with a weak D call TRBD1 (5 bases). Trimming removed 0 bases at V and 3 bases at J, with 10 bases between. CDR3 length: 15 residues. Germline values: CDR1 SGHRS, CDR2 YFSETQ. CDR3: CASSLGDGYNQPQHF. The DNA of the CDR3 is TGCGCCAGCAGCTTGGGGGACGGTTACAATCAGCCCCAGCATTTT.

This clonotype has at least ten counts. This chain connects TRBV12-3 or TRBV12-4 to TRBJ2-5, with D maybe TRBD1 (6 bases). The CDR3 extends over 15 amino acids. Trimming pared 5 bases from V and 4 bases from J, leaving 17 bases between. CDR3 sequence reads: CASSPNLTGRETQYF. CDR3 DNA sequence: TGTGCCAGCAGTCCGAATCTCACAGGGAGAGAGACCCAGTACTTC.

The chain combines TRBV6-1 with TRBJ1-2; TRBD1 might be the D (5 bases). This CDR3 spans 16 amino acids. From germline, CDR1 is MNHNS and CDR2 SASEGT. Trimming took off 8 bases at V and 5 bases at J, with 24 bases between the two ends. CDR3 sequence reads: CASSQLGTEASYGYTF. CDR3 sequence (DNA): TGTGCCAGCTCACAACTAGGGACGGAAGCCTCATATGGCTACACCTTC.

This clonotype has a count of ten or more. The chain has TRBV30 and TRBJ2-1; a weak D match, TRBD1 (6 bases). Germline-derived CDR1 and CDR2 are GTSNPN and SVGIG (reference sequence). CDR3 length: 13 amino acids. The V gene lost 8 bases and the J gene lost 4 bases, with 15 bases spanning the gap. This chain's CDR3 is CALEQGAYNEQFF. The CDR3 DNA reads TGTGCCCTCGAACAGGGCGCGTACAATGAGCAGTTCTTC. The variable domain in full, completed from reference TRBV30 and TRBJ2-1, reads SQTIHQWPATLVQPVGSPLSLECTVEGTSNPNLYWYRQAAGRGLQLLFYSVGIGQISSEVPQNLSASRPQDRQFILSSKKLLLSDSGFYLCALEQGAYNEQFFGPGTRLTVL.

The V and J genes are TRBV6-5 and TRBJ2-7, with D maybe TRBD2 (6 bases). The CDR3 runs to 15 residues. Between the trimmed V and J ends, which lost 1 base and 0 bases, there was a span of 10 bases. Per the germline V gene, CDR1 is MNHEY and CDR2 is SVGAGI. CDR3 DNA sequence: TGTGCCAGCAGTTACTTAAGCGGGTACTCCTACGAGCAGTACTTC. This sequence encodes CASSYLSGYSYEQYF.

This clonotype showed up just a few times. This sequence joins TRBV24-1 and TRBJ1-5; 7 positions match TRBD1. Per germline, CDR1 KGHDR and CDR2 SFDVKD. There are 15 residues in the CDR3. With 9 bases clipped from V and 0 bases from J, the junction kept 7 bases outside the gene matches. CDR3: CATGSTGLSNQPQHF. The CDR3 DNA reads TGTGCCACCGGTTCGACAGGGCTTAGCAATCAGCCCCAGCATTTT.